These 32 T cell receptor beta chains came from one sample sequenced in a study of blood T cell repertoires in COVID-19. Here immunoSEQ multiplex PCR was the method, and the copy in TCRdb shows in-frame clones only, minus some. The table includes approximately 230,000 clones, almost 90% detected once. The sample was peripheral blood. The source is a man older than 75 with acute or convalescent COVID-19.

The chain links TRBV19 to TRBJ2-1, with TRBD2 identical over 11 bases. Germline V CDR1 and CDR2: LNHDA, SQIVND (reference sequence). V lost 6 bases, J lost 0 bases, and 13 bases stayed unmatched. There are 19 residues in the CDR3. The CDR3 region is CASSISGPSGRSSYNEQFF. The CDR3 DNA reads TGTGCCAGTAGCATATCCGGGCCTAGCGGGAGGAGCTCCTACAATGAGCAGTTCTTC.

The V and J genes are TRBV28 and TRBJ2-7; 7 bases are shared with TRBD2. Germline V gene sequence: CDR1 MDHEN, CDR2 SYDVKM. V shed 5 bases and J 6 bases; nucleotides not matched to a gene: 13. The CDR3 loop spans 15 amino acids. The CDR3 loop reads CASSRPGTGGGEQYF. The CDR3 bases are TGTGCCAGCAGTCGACCAGGGACCGGCGGGGGCGAGCAGTACTTC.

The V gene is TRBV19, the J gene TRBJ1-3; TRBD1 is a possible D gene (6 bases). The V end was cut by 4 bases, the J end by 0 bases, with 10 bases between. There are 15 residues in the CDR3. Germline values: CDR1 LNHDA, CDR2 SQIVND (reference sequence). CDR3 coding DNA: TGTGCCAGTAGTAAGTCGGACAGCTCTGGAAACACCATATATTTT. Its protein product is CASSKSDSSGNTIYF.

This clone was seen just once. The chain's CDR3 is CASSLRSTNTEAFF. The CDR3 DNA reads TGTGCCAGCAGCTTACGATCTACGAACACTGAAGCTTTCTTT. V gene TRBV7-9 combines with J gene TRBJ1-1; D remains ambiguous. The CDR3 contains 14 residues. Trimming cost V 2 bases and J 1 base, with 8 bases left between them. CDR1 SEHNR and CDR2 FQNEAQ come from the germline V gene (reference sequence).

The V gene is TRBV5-4, the J gene TRBJ2-7; TRBD1 might be the D (7 bases). Between the trimmed V and J ends, which lost 7 bases and 0 bases, there was a span of 14 bases. This CDR3 comprises 14 residues. Germline V gives CDR1 SGHNT, CDR2 YYREEE (reference sequence). The CDR3: CASSGGGPSYEQYF. CDR3 nucleotide sequence: TGTGCCAGCTCCGGAGGGGGCCCCTCCTACGAGCAGTACTTC.

This clone was picked up one time. The CDR3 bases are TGTGCCAGCAGCTTGGAAGACATCCAGAACACTGAAGCTTTCTTT. It is translated as CASSLEDIQNTEAFF. V and J are TRBV7-2 and TRBJ1-1; D unresolved. This CDR3 region has 15 residues. Per germline, CDR1 SGHTA and CDR2 FQGNSA. With 3 bases removed from V and 1 base from J, the gap between germline ends came to 12 bases.

The rearrangement links TRBV4-2 to TRBJ2-1; D perhaps matches TRBD1 (6 bases). Trimming took off 1 base at V and 1 base at J, with 8 bases between the two ends. The CDR3 has 15 amino acids. Germline V CDR1 and CDR2: LGHNA, YNFKEQ. The CDR3: CASSQAGQSYNEQFF. CDR3 bases: TGTGCCAGCAGCCAAGCCGGACAGTCCTACAATGAGCAGTTCTTC.

The chain recombines TRBV6-2 or TRBV6-3 with TRBJ1-5, with 11 bases lining up with TRBD1. Germline V gene data show CDR1 as MNHEY and CDR2 as SVGEGT. The CDR3 contains 18 residues. V dropped 3 bases and J dropped 0; count of bases not matched to a gene: 7. CDR3 coding DNA: TGTGCCAGCAGTTATCCGCCGGACAGGGGGCATAGCAATCAGCCCCAGCATTTT. Translated: CASSYPPDRGHSNQPQHF.

The J gene is TRBJ1-6, the V gene TRBV7-9, with D tentatively TRBD1 (6 bases). CDR1 SEHNR and CDR2 FQNEAQ come from the germline V gene (reference sequence). The germline V and J ends were trimmed by 2 bases and 10 bases, with 12 bases remaining between them. This CDR3 region has 14 residues. The CDR3 sequence is CASSLQGTGSPLHF. The DNA for the CDR3 is TGTGCCAGCAGCTTACAGGGGACGGGGTCACCCCTCCACTTT. Together with reference TRBV7-9 and TRBJ1-6, the CDR3 gives the full variable domain: DTGVSQNPRHKITKRGQNVTFRCDPISEHNRLYWYRQTLGQGPEFLTYFQNEAQLEKSRLLSDRFSAERPKGSFSTLEIQRTEQGDSAMYLCASSLQGTGSPLHFGNGTRLTVT.

This chain uses TRBV27 with TRBJ2-7; 12 positions match TRBD1. The junction had 5 bases not matched to a gene; V was cut back by 4 bases and J by 4 bases. Germline V CDR1 and CDR2: MNHEY, SMNVEV (reference sequence). CDR3 length: 15 residues. The CDR3 region is CASSWGQGAFYEQYF. DNA for the CDR3: TGTGCCAGCAGTTGGGGACAGGGGGCATTTTACGAGCAGTACTTC.

This chain links TRBV3-1 (or the pseudogene TRBV3-2) with TRBJ1-2; the match to TRBD1 covers 8 bases. Germline V gives CDR1 LGHDT, CDR2 YNNKEL (reference sequence). The CDR3 is made up of 13 amino acids. The V gene end was trimmed by 2 bases and the J gene end by 8 bases; junction bases not matched to a gene: 4. The CDR3 DNA follows: TGTGCCAGCAGCCAACGACAGGGGATAGGCTACACCTTC. Translating it yields CASSQRQGIGYTF.

The chain is built from TRBV5-1 and TRBJ2-4; 9 bases match TRBD2. Germline CDR1 reads SGHRS; CDR2 reads YFSETQ. The trim removed 3 bases at V and 6 bases at J, leaving 4 bases unmatched. The CDR3 sequence is 14 residues long. The DNA of the CDR3 is TGCGCCAGCAGCTCTCGAGCGGGGGGAAACATTCAGTACTTC. Translating gives CASSSRAGGNIQYF.

The CDR3 spells CASNIHPRGSYYEQYF. DNA for the CDR3: TGTGCCAGCAACATCCACCCTCGGGGGAGTTACTACGAGCAGTACTTC. This sequence joins TRBV7-8 and TRBJ2-7, with a possible D match to TRBD2 (6 bases). CDR1 and CDR2 (germline): SGHVS, FQNEAQ. V was cut by 7 bases and J by 3 bases, with 22 bases left in between. The CDR3 is 16 amino acids.

The chain couples TRBV27 to TRBJ2-3, with D unclear. The germline V gene has CDR1 MNHEY and CDR2 SMNVEV (reference sequence). Trimming pared 5 bases from V and 1 base from J, leaving 16 bases between. The length of the CDR3 is 16 residues. The CDR3 protein is CASSPNLSRGTDTQYF. The DNA of the CDR3 is TGTGCCAGCAGTCCCAATCTATCTCGGGGCACAGATACGCAGTATTTT.

The J gene is TRBJ2-7, the V gene TRBV11-1, with 8 bases identical to TRBD1. This CDR3 has 15 amino acids. Germline lookup yields CDR1 SGHAT and CDR2 FQDESV (reference sequence). V lost 1 base, J lost 3 bases, and 5 bases stayed unmatched. The chain's CDR3 is CASSLDAGGIYEQYF. DNA for the CDR3: TGTGCCAGCAGCTTAGACGCAGGGGGCATCTACGAGCAGTACTTC.

This sequence joins TRBV5-1 and TRBJ2-7; D gene unclear. The V gene's germline CDR1 is SGHRS and CDR2 YFSETQ. This CDR3 spans 14 amino acids. Trimming removed 4 bases at V and 3 bases at J, with 14 bases between. The CDR3 nucleotides are TGCGCCAGCAGCGCCCTCGCGCCTGACTACGAGCAGTACTTC. Translated, it gives CASSALAPDYEQYF.

The CDR3 nucleotides read TGTGCCAGCAGCCTCAGGGGGCGAGGAAACACCATATATTTT. Encoded protein: CASSLRGRGNTIYF. This chain links TRBV6-5 with TRBJ1-3; 8 bases match TRBD1. Per germline, CDR1 MNHEY and CDR2 SVGAGI. V gave up 6 bases and J gave up 4 bases; unmatched junction bases: 5. The CDR3 extends over 14 amino acids.

The V call is TRBV4-2, the J call TRBJ2-4; TRBD2 is a possible D gene (7 bases). Germline V CDR1 and CDR2: LGHNA, YNFKEQ. The V end lost 1 base, the J end lost 7 bases, and 14 bases lay between the germline ends. CDR3 length: 15 amino acids. The DNA for the CDR3 is TGTGCCAGCAGCCAAGGCCGGGGGGCAAATAACATTCAGTACTTC. This sequence encodes CASSQGRGANNIQYF.

V usage is TRBV28 and J usage is TRBJ1-3; D is ambiguous. Trimming shortened V by 10 bases and J by 2 bases, and 15 bases separated the two germline ends. CDR1 and CDR2 (germline): MDHEN, SYDVKM. The CDR3 sequence is 14 residues long. CDR3: CATLLSGAGNTIYF. The CDR3 bases are TGTGCCACCCTGCTCTCCGGGGCTGGAAACACCATATATTTT.

CDR3 region: CAISEEGQGWSEQYF. DNA for the CDR3: TGTGCCATCAGTGAGGAAGGACAGGGCTGGAGCGAGCAGTACTTC. The chain couples TRBV10-3 to TRBJ2-7; 8 bases match TRBD1. CDR1 and CDR2 from the germline V gene are ENHRY and SYGVKD. This CDR3 region has 15 residues. Unmatched junction bases numbered 9, after V lost 2 bases and J lost 6 bases.

The rearrangement links TRBV7-9 to TRBJ2-4; D might be TRBD1 (5 bases). Germline V gene data show CDR1 as SEHNR and CDR2 as FQNEAQ (reference sequence). The CDR3 contains 16 residues. Trimming cost V 1 base and J 0 bases, with 10 bases left between them. CDR3 in DNA: TGTGCCAGCAGCTTAGAGGGGCGAGAAGCCAAAAACATTCAGTACTTC. Translated: CASSLEGREAKNIQYF. Full variable domain (outside the CDR3, taken from reference TRBV7-9 and TRBJ2-4): DTGVSQNPRHKITKRGQNVTFRCDPISEHNRLYWYRQTLGQGPEFLTYFQNEAQLEKSRLLSDRFSAERPKGSFSTLEIQRTEQGDSAMYLCASSLEGREAKNIQYFGAGTRLSVL.

The genes are TRBV10-3 and TRBJ2-1, with TRBD2 as a possible D gene (6 bases). This CDR3 is built from 12 residues. In germline, CDR1 is ENHRY, CDR2 SYGVKD. V was cut by 6 bases and J by 7 bases, with 10 bases left in between. The CDR3 DNA reads TGTGCCATCAGCGGGAGAGGTAATGAGCAGTTCTTC. Translated: CAISGRGNEQFF.

V usage is TRBV5-4 and J usage is TRBJ2-5; 14 bases agree with TRBD2. V lost 4 bases and J lost 2; bases outside the gene matches: 4. The CDR3 covers 16 residues. Germline V lookup: CDR1 SGHNT, CDR2 YYREEE (reference sequence). CDR3 residues: CASSGGTSGGQETQYF. The CDR3 DNA reads as TGTGCCAGCAGCGGGGGGACTAGCGGGGGACAAGAGACCCAGTACTTC.

A note on this clone: Germline and junction disagree at one end, which may indicate a read error. The chain employs TRBV7-7 and TRBJ2-3, with D tentatively TRBD1 (5 bases). Germline CDR1 is SSHAT and CDR2 is FNYEAQ (reference sequence). The CDR3 spans 14 residues. This CDR3 reads CASSSDRNTDTQYF. Written as DNA, the CDR3 is TGTGCTAGCAGCTCCGACAGAAACACAGATACGCAGTATTTT. The variable domain in full, completed from reference TRBV7-7 and TRBJ2-3, reads GAGVSQSPRYKVTKRGQDVTLRCDPISSHATLYWYQQALGQGPEFLTYFNYEAQPDKSGLPSDRFSAERPEGSISTLTIQRTEQRDSAMYRCASSSDRNTDTQYFGPGTRLTVL.

The chain uses TRBV19 and TRBJ1-2, with TRBD1 identical over 10 bases. The V segment lost 0 bases and the J segment 8 bases; nucleotides outside the gene matches: 9. CDR1 is LNHDA and CDR2 is SQIVND in the germline V gene (reference sequence). This CDR3 contains 16 residues. The CDR3 DNA reads as TGTGCCAGTAGTATAGATACCGGGACAGGGGCAGGAGGCTACACCTTC. It encodes CASSIDTGTGAGGYTF.

The genes are TRBV6-5 and TRBJ1-2; TRBD1 agrees at 12 bases. The V segment lost 0 bases and the J segment 5 bases; nucleotides outside the gene matches: 4. CDR3 length: 16 amino acids. In germline, CDR1 is MNHEY, CDR2 SVGAGI. The CDR3: CASSYSGQGARYGYTF. DNA for the CDR3: TGTGCCAGCAGTTACTCGGGACAGGGGGCGAGGTATGGCTACACCTTC.

The chain uses TRBV6-5 and TRBJ2-7; 7 bases map to TRBD2. V dropped 6 bases and J dropped 7; count of bases not matched to a gene: 12. The CDR3 is made up of 14 amino acids. CDR1 MNHEY and CDR2 SVGAGI come from the germline V gene. CDR3: CASREAGGAGEQYF. Here the CDR3 DNA reads TGTGCCAGCAGGGAGGCTGGGGGAGCGGGGGAGCAGTACTTC.

The V gene is TRBV18, the J gene TRBJ2-1; TRBD1 might be the D (5 bases). The germline gives CDR1 KGHSH, CDR2 LQKENI. V was pared by 3 bases and J by 4 bases, with 13 bases between. The CDR3 contains 15 residues. DNA for the CDR3: TGTGCCAGCTCACCCGACAGACTCCTTTACAATGAGCAGTTCTTC. This gives the protein CASSPDRLLYNEQFF.

The chain links TRBV7-8 to TRBJ1-5; a possible D gene is TRBD1 (5 bases). The CDR3 has 15 amino acids. Trimming pared 1 base from V and 5 bases from J, leaving 12 bases between. Germline-derived CDR1 and CDR2 are SGHVS and FQNEAQ. CDR3 in amino acids: CASSLVSGGDQPQHF. The CDR3 DNA is TGTGCCAGCAGCTTAGTGTCCGGGGGTGATCAGCCCCAGCATTTT.

This sequence joins TRBV10-1 and TRBJ2-3; no firm D call. This CDR3 has 12 residues. Per germline, CDR1 WNHNN and CDR2 SYGVQD (reference sequence). The V and J ends lost 10 bases and 4 bases respectively, with 12 bases between them. The CDR3 sequence: CAIRESADTQYF. CDR3 DNA: TGCGCCATCAGAGAGAGCGCAGATACGCAGTATTTT.

This chain connects TRBV27 to TRBJ2-5, with 7 bases identical to TRBD2. The V and J ends lost 0 bases and 2 bases, in that order; junction bases with no gene match: 0. The CDR3 runs 14 residues. Germline lookup yields CDR1 MNHEY and CDR2 SMNVEV (reference sequence). CDR3 coding DNA: TGTGCCAGCAGTTTATCGCGGGGGCAAGAGACCCAGTACTTC. It codes for CASSLSRGQETQYF.

This clone occurred a few times. This chain connects TRBV19 to TRBJ1-3; possibly TRBD1 for D (5 bases). V was trimmed by 5 bases and J by 2 bases, leaving 16 bases between them. The CDR3 has 16 residues. The germline V gene encodes CDR1 LNHDA and CDR2 SQIVND (reference sequence). CDR3 sequence reads: CASSSRGVIPGNTIYF. The CDR3 DNA reads TGTGCCAGTAGTTCGCGGGGGGTCATACCTGGAAACACCATATATTTT.